What follows are 11 T cell receptor beta chains derived from one specimen sequenced in a study of T-cell memory formation after mild COVID-19. One entry per CDR3 protein results from TCRdb running MiXCR on the 5' RACE reads. The sample contains hundreds of thousands of distinct CDR3 sequences, roughly 21% of which appear only once. The sample taken for sequencing was PBMCs or a T cell subset sorted from them (not recorded which). The source is an adult woman who had mild COVID-19 (a few samples of this study predate the infection). Cell type and time point are not known.

This clonotype has just a few counts. The CDR3 loop is CASSLDPDRAGYTF. The CDR3, as DNA: TGCGCCAGCAGCTTGGATCCGGACAGGGCTGGCTACACCTTC. V and J are TRBV5-1 and TRBJ1-2; TRBD1 aligns across 8 bases. The CDR3 has 14 amino acids. V lost 0 bases to trimming and J lost 7 bases; unmatched junction nucleotides: 5. The V gene's germline CDR1 is SGHRS and CDR2 YFSETQ.

This chain links TRBV4-1 with TRBJ2-3; no clear D gene. Germline CDR1 reads MGHRA; CDR2 reads YSYEKL. Trimming took off 0 bases at V and 0 bases at J, with 10 bases between the two ends. The CDR3 consists of 16 residues. The CDR3 protein is CASSQETTPSTDTQYF. CDR3 bases: TGCGCCAGCAGCCAAGAGACGACTCCTAGCACAGATACGCAGTATTTT.

This chain connects TRBV2 to TRBJ2-1, with TRBD2 matching 9 bases. Unmatched junction bases numbered 20, after V lost 7 bases and J lost 4 bases. There are 19 residues in the CDR3. CDR1 is SNHLY and CDR2 is FYNNEI in the germline V gene. CDR3 coding DNA: TGTGCCAGCACCCCTACCCACCCTAGCGGGGCGGTTGAATACAATGAGCAGTTCTTC. This codes for CASTPTHPSGAVEYNEQFF.

The chain uses TRBV12-3 or TRBV12-4 and TRBJ2-1, with 12 nucleotides matching TRBD2. The CDR3 length is 16 residues. Trimming cost V 6 bases and J 5 bases; bases outside gene matches: 8. In DNA, the CDR3 is TGTGCCAGCAGCCGCCAGAGACTAGCGGGGGACAATGAGCAGTTCTTC. Protein product: CASSRQRLAGDNEQFF.

In this sample, this clonotype turned up a few times. The chain combines TRBV24-1 with TRBJ2-2; a possible D gene is TRBD1 (6 bases). Germline lookup yields CDR1 KGHDR and CDR2 SFDVKD. The CDR3 covers 17 residues. V was trimmed by 0 bases and J by 0 bases, leaving 10 bases between them. The CDR3 DNA follows: TGTGCCACCAGTGATTTGGAGACAGGAACGAACACCGGGGAGCTGTTTTTT. The encoded protein is CATSDLETGTNTGELFF.

This clonotype was counted only a few times. CDR3 loop: CASKVVLAGVIEQFF. In nucleotides, the CDR3 is TGTGCCAGTAAAGTCGTGCTAGCGGGAGTTATTGAGCAGTTCTTC. The chain joins TRBV19 to TRBJ2-1; TRBD2 aligns across 10 bases. The CDR3 spans 15 residues. The V gene end was trimmed by 7 bases and the J gene end by 9 bases; junction bases not matched to a gene: 12. Germline CDR1 and CDR2: LNHDA and SQIVND (reference sequence). Complete variable domain (other parts from reference TRBV19 and TRBJ2-1): DGGITQSPKYLFRKEGQNVTLSCEQNLNHDAMYWYRQDPGQGLRLIYYSQIVNDFQKGDIAEGYSVSREKKESFPLTVTSAQKNPTAFYLCASKVVLAGVIEQFFGPGTRLTVL.

The chain joins TRBV20-1 to TRBJ2-7; D may be TRBD1 or TRBD2 (5 bases each). Trimming removed 6 bases at V and 2 bases at J, with 17 bases between. This CDR3 is built from 14 residues. CDR1 is DFQATT, CDR2 SNEGSKA, per germline (reference sequence). Written as DNA, the CDR3 is TGCAGTGCGATCCTGGTGGGACGGACCTACGAGCAGTACTTC. Amino acids: CSAILVGRTYEQYF.

The J gene is TRBJ2-7, the V gene TRBV19; 10 bases are shared with TRBD1. Germline values: CDR1 LNHDA, CDR2 SQIVND (reference sequence). The CDR3 length is 13 residues. V shed 9 bases and J 6 bases; nucleotides not matched to a gene: 8. The CDR3 sequence: CASSGTGATEQYF. As DNA, the CDR3 is TGTGCCAGCTCCGGGACAGGGGCAACCGAGCAGTACTTC.

V is TRBV6-2 or TRBV6-3 and J is TRBJ2-5, with D unresolved. This CDR3 region has 16 residues. Germline CDR1 is MNHEY and CDR2 is SVGEGT. Trimming shortened V by 3 bases and J by 1 base, and 15 bases separated the two germline ends. CDR3 residues: CASSYREHRSQETQYF. As DNA, the CDR3 is TGTGCCAGCAGTTATAGGGAACACCGAAGCCAAGAGACCCAGTACTTC.

Here the CDR3 DNA reads TGTGCCAGCAGCTCGGGACTAGCGGGTGTGAGGGGATACTTC. It is translated as CASSSGLAGVRGYF. V and J are TRBV5-6 and TRBJ2-7, with 12 nucleotides matching TRBD2. Germline V lookup: CDR1 SGHDT, CDR2 YYEEEE. The trim removed 3 bases at V and 13 bases at J, leaving 11 bases unmatched. The CDR3 covers 14 residues.

The chain is built from TRBV20-1 and TRBJ2-5, with D possibly being TRBD1 (5 bases). V was cut by 5 bases and J by 4 bases, with 14 bases left in between. The CDR3 extends over 13 amino acids. CDR1 is DFQATT and CDR2 is SNEGSKA in the germline V gene (reference sequence). The CDR3 loop reads CSAPLNQGETQYF. For the CDR3, the DNA is TGCAGTGCTCCACTGAACCAGGGAGAGACCCAGTACTTC.